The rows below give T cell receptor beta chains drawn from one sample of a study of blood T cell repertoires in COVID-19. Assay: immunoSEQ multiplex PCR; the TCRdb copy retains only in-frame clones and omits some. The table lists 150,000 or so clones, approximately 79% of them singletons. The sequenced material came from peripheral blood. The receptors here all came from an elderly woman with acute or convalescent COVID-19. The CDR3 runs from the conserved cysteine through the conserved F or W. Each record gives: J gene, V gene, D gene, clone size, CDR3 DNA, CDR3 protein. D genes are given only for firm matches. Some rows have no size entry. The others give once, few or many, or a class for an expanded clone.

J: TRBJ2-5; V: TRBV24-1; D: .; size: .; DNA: TGTGCCACCAGTGATTTCGTGGAGACCCAGTACTTC; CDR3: CATSDFVETQYF
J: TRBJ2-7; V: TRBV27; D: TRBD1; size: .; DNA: TGTGCCAGCAGTTTGTTGGTGACCGGGACAGGGGTTCGCGAGCAGTACTTC; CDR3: CASSLLVTGTGVREQYF
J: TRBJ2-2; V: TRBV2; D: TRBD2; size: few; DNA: TGTGCCAGCAGTGCCCCAGCGGGAGTGGTCACCGGGGAGCTGTTTTTT; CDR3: CASSAPAGVVTGELFF
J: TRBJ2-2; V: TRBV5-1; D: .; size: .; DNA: TGCGCCAGCAGATCCGGTCCCACCGGGGAGCTGTTTTTT; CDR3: CASRSGPTGELFF
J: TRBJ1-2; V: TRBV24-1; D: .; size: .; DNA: TGTGCCACCAGTGATTTTAATTCTAACTATGGCTACACCTTC; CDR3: CATSDFNSNYGYTF
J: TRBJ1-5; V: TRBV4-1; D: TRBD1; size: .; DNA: TGCGCCAGCAGCCTCGGGACAGTGCCCAATCAGCCCCAGCATTTT; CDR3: CASSLGTVPNQPQHF
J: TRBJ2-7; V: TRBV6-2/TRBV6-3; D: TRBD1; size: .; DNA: TGTGCCAGCAGTCCCTCCGGGACAGGAGGCTACGAGCAGTACTTC; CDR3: CASSPSGTGGYEQYF
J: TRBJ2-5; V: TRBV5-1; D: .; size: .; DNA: TGCGCCAGCAGCTTGGACAGCCCTCCAAGGGAGACCCAGTACTTC; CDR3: CASSLDSPPRETQYF
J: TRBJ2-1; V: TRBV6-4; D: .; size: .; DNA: TGTGCCAGCAGCCCTACGGGTGAGCTCGGGCAGTTCTTC; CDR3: CASSPTGELGQFF
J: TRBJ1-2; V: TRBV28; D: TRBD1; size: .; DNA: TGTGCCAGCAGTTTATTACAGGGGAACCCTAACTATGGCTACACCTTC; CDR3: CASSLLQGNPNYGYTF
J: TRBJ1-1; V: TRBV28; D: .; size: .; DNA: TGTGCCAGCAGTCCTCAGGGAGGGTGGGCTGAAGCTTTCTTT; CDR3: CASSPQGGWAEAFF
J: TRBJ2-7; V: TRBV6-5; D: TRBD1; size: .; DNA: TGTGCCAGCAGTTACTCAAGGACAGGGACCTACGAGCAGTACTTC; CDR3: CASSYSRTGTYEQYF
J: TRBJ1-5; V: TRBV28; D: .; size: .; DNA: TGTGCCAGCGGAACACCACAGGGTCCGAATCAGCCCCAGCATTTT; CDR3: CASGTPQGPNQPQHF
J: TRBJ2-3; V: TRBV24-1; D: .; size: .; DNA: TGTGCCACCAGTGACCTCCGGGGGGCGGGCACAGATACGCAGTATTTT; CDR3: CATSDLRGAGTDTQYF
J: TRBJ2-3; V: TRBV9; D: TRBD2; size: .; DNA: TGTGCCACCTCCGCGGGGGGCACAGATACGCAGTATTTT; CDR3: CATSAGGTDTQYF
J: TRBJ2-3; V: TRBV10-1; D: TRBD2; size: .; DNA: TGCGCCAGCAACCCAACAGCGGGAGGCACAGATACGCAGTATTTT; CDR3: CASNPTAGGTDTQYF
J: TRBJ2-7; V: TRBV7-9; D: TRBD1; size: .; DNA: TGTGCCAGCAGATTACGGGACAGTAGCTACGAGCAGTACTTC; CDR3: CASRLRDSSYEQYF
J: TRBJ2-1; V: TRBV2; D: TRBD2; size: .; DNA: TGTGCCAGCAGTGAAGCCGGGACTAGTCGGAGGTGGTTCTTC; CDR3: CASSEAGTSRRWFF
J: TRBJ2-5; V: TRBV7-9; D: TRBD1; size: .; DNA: TGTGCCAGCAGCTCAAGGCCTGAGGACAGGGGCTGGGAGACCCAGTACTTC; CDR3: CASSSRPEDRGWETQYF
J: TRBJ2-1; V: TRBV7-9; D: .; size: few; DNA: TGTGCCAGCAGCTTAGGAGTTGAGCAGTTCTTC; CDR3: CASSLGVEQFF
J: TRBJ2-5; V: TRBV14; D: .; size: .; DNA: TGTGCCAGCAGCCAAGGGGGCAGCTCCTTAGAGACCCAGTACTTC; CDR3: CASSQGGSSLETQYF
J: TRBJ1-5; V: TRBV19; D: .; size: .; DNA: TGTGCCAGTAGTCCAGGGGCGCAGGGTCAGCCCCAGCATTTT; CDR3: CASSPGAQGQPQHF
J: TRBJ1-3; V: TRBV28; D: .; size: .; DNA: TGTGCCAGCAGTTTTCAGGCAACAAGCTCTGGAAACACCATATATTTT; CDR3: CASSFQATSSGNTIYF
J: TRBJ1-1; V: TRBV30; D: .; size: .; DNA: TGTGCCCTGCCAGGGGAGCTGGACACTGAAGCTTTCTTT; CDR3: CALPGELDTEAFF
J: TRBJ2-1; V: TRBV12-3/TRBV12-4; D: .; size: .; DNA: TGTGCCAGCAATACAGGGTACGACGGTGAGCAGTTCTTC; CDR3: CASNTGYDGEQFF
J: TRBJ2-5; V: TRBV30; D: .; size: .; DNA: TGTGCCTGGAGTGTAGGTCTAGCTGGCGCGGGATGGTTCGGAAAACAAGAGACCCAGTACTTC; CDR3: CAWSVGLAGAGWFGKQETQYF
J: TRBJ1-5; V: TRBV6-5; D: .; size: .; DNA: TGTGCCAGCAGTTACGACGGCAGGCAGAATCAGCCCCAGCATTTT; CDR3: CASSYDGRQNQPQHF
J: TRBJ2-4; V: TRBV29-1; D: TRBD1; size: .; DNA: TGCAGCGTCCACAGGGGTATGGGCAAAAACATTCAGTACTTC; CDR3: CSVHRGMGKNIQYF
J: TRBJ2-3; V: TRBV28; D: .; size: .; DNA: TGTGCCAGCAGCCCCGGGGAGTTAACTAGCACAGATACGCAGTATTTT; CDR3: CASSPGELTSTDTQYF
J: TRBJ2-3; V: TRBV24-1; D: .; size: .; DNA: TGTGCCACCAGTGACGGTAATCTAGGTACGCAGTATTTT; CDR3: CATSDGNLGTQYF
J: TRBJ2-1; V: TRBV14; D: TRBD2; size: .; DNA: TGTGCCAGCAGCACTCTCGGGGCTAGCGGGAGCCTTGAGCAGTTCTTC; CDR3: CASSTLGASGSLEQFF
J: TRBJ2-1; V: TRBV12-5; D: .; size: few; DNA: TGTGCTAGTGGTTCAGGGGGGAGCATTGAGCAGTTCTTC; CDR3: CASGSGGSIEQFF
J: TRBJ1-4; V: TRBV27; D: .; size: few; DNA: TGTGCCAGCAAACGTTTACAGGGTAACACTAATGAAAAACTGTTTTTT; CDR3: CASKRLQGNTNEKLFF
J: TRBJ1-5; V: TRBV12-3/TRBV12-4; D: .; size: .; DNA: TGTGCCAGCAGTTATTCCCCCGATCAGCCCCAGCATTTT; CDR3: CASSYSPDQPQHF
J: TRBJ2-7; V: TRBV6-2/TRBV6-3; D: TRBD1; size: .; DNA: TGTGCCAGCAGTCAGGGGACAGGGGGCTTCTACGAGCAGTACTTC; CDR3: CASSQGTGGFYEQYF
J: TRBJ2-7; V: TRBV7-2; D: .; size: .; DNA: TGTGCCAGCAGCTTAAACAGGATCTACGAGCAGTACTTC; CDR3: CASSLNRIYEQYF
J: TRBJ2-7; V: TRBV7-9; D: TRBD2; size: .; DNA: TGTGCCAGCACCCTCCGGGCGGGAGGGCTCGAGCAGTACTTC; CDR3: CASTLRAGGLEQYF
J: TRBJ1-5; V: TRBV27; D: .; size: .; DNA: TGTGCCAGCAGTTTTAACAGTAATCAGCCCCAGCATTTT; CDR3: CASSFNSNQPQHF
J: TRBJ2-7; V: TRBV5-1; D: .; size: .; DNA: TGCGCCAGCAGCTCGCTAGCTAGCGACGAGCAGTACTTC; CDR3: CASSSLASDEQYF
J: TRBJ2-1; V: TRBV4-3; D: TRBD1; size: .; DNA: TGCGCCAGCAGCCGAGAAGGGGACAGGGGGCAGAATGAGCAGTTCTTC; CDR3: CASSREGDRGQNEQFF
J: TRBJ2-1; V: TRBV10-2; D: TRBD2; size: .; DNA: TGCGCCAGCAGGGTGACTAGCGGGAGGGTCCAATCCAATGAGCAGTTCTTC; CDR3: CASRVTSGRVQSNEQFF
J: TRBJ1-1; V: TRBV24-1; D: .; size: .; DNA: TGTGCCACCAGTGATTTTCAGGGGTCCACTTTTATGAACACTGAAGCTTTCTTT; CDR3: CATSDFQGSTFMNTEAFF
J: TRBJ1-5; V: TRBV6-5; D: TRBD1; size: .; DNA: TGTGCCTCCGGGACAGGCCATTTTCAGCCCCAGCATTTT; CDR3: CASGTGHFQPQHF
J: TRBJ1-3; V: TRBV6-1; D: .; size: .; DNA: TGTGCCAGCAGTGAAAGGGGGTGGGGAAACACCATATATTTT; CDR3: CASSERGWGNTIYF
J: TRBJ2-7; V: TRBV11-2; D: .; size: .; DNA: TGTGCCAGCAGCTTCAACAGGCTCTCCTACGAGCAGTACTTC; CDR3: CASSFNRLSYEQYF
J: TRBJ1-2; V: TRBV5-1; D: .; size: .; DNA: TGCGCCAGCAGCTTGATCATTGTTGGGGGGAATACGGGCTACACCTTC; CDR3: CASSLIIVGGNTGYTF
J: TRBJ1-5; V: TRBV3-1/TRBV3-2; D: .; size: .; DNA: TGTGCCAGCAGCCAACTCAGTGATCAGCCCCAGCATTTT; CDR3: CASSQLSDQPQHF
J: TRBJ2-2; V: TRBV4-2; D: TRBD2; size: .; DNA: TGTGCCAGCAGCCAAGATTTCGCCGGGAGGGCGGGCACCGGGGAGCTGTTTTTT; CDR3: CASSQDFAGRAGTGELFF
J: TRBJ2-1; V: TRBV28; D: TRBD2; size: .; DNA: TGTGCCAGCAGTACCCCTAGCGGGAGCTCCTACAATGAGCAGTTCTTC; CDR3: CASSTPSGSSYNEQFF
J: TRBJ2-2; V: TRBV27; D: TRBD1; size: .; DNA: TGTGCCAGCAGTTCCGACAGGGTGACCGGGGAGCTGTTTTTT; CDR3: CASSSDRVTGELFF
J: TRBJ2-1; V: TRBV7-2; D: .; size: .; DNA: TGTGCCAGCAGCCAAAGCCCCCTGCTCTACAATGAGCAGTTCTTC; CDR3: CASSQSPLLYNEQFF
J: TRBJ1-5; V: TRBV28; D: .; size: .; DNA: TGTGCCAGCAGTGGGTATAGGAGAATTCATAGCAATCAGCCCCAGCATTTT; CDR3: CASSGYRRIHSNQPQHF
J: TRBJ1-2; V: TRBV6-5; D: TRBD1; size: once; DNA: TGTGCCAGCAGTTACTATAGGACAGGGAACTATGGCTACACCTTC; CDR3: CASSYYRTGNYGYTF